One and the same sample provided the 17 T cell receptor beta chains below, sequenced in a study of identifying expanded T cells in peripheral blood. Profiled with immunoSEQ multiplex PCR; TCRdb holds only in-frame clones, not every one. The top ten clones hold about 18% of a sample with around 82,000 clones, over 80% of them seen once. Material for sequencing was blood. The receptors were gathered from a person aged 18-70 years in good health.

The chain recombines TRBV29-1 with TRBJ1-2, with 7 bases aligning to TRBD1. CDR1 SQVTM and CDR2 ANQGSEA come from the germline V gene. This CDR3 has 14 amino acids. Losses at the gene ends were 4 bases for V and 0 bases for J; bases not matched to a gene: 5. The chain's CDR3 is CSVGPGQTNYGYTF. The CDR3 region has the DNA TGCAGCGTTGGGCCGGGACAGACTAACTATGGCTACACCTTC.

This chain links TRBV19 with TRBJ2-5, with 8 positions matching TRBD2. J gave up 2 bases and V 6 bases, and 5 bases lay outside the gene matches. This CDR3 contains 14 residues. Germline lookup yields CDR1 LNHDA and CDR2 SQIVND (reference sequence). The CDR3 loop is CASSQTSAQETQYF. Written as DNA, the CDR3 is TGTGCCAGTAGCCAGACTAGCGCACAAGAGACCCAGTACTTC.

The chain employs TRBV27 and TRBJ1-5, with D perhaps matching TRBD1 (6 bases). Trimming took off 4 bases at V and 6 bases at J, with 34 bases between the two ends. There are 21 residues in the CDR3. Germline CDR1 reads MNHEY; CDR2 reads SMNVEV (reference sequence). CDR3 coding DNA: TGTGCCAGCAGTTCAGGGGTCGTGCTTCGGGGTCCCCTTTTGGTTGGTCAGCCCCAGCATTTT. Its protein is CASSSGVVLRGPLLVGQPQHF.

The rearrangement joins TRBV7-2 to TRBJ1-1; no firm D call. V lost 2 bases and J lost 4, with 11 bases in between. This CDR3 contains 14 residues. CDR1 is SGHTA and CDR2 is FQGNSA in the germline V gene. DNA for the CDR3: TGTGCCAGCAGCTTAAAGGGATTAGGCACTGAAGCTTTCTTT. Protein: CASSLKGLGTEAFF.

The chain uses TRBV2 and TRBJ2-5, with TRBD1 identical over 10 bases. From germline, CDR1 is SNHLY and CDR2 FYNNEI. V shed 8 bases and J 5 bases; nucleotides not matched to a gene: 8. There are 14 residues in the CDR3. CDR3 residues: CASGDRGVFETQYF. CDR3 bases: TGTGCCAGCGGGGACAGGGGAGTTTTTGAGACCCAGTACTTC.

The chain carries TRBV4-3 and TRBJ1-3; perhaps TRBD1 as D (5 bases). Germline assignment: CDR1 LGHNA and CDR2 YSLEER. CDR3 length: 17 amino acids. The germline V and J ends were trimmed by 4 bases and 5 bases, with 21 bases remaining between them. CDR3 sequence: CASSPQGDSFPRNTIYF. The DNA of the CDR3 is TGCGCCAGCAGCCCCCAAGGGGACTCTTTCCCCCGAAACACCATATATTTT.

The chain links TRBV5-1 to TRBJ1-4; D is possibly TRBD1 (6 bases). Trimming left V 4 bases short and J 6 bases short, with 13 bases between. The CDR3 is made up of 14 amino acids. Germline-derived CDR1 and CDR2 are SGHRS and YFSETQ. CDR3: CASSQDSVYEKLFF. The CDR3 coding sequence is TGCGCCAGCAGCCAGGACAGTGTTTATGAAAAACTGTTTTTT.

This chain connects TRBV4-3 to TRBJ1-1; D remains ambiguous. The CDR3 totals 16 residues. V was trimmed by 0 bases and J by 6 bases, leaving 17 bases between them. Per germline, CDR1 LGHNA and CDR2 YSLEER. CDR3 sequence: CASSQDRALLSAEAFF. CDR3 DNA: TGCGCCAGCAGCCAAGATCGGGCACTATTATCCGCTGAAGCTTTCTTT.

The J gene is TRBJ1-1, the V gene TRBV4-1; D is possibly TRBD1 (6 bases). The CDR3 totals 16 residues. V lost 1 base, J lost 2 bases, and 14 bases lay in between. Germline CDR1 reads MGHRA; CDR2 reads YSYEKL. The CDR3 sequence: CASSQVADSFNTEAFF. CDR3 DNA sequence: TGCGCCAGCAGCCAAGTTGCGGACAGCTTTAACACTGAAGCTTTCTTT.

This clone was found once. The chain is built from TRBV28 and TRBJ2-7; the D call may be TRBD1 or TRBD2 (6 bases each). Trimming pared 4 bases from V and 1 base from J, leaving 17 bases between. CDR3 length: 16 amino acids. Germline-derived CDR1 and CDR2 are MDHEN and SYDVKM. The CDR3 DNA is TGTGCCAGCAGTTCTCGCATACAGGGAGGATCCTACGAGCAGTACTTC. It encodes CASSSRIQGGSYEQYF.

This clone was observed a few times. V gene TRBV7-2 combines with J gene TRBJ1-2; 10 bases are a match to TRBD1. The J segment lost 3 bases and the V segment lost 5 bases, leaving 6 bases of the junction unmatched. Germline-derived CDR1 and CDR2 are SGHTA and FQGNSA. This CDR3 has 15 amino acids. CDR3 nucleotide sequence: TGTGCCAGCAGCCCGCGGGACAGGGGTGACTATGGCTACACCTTC. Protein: CASSPRDRGDYGYTF.

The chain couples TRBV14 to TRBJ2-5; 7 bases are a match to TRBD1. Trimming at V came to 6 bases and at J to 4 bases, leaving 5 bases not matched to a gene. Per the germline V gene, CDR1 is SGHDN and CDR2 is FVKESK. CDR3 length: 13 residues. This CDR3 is CASSQQGRETQYF. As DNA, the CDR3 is TGTGCCAGCAGTCAACAGGGGCGAGAGACCCAGTACTTC.

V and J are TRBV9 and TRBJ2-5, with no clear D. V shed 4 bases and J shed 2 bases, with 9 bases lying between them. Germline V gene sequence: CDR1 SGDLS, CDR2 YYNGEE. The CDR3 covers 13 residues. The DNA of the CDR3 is TGTGCCAGCAGCCCACGGCAGCAAGAGACCCAGTACTTC. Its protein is CASSPRQQETQYF.

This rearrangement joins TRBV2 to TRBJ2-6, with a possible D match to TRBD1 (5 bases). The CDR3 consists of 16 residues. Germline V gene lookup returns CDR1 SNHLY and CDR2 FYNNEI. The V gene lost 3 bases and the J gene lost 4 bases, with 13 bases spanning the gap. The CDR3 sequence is CASSDSWGIGANVLTF. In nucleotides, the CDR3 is TGTGCCAGCAGTGACAGTTGGGGCATCGGGGCCAACGTCCTGACTTTC.

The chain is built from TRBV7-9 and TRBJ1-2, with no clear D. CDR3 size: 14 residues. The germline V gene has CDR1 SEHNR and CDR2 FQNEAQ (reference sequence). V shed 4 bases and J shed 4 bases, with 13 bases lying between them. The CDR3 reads CASSSPDLSYGYTF. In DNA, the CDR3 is TGTGCCAGCAGCTCCCCAGATCTTAGCTATGGCTACACCTTC.

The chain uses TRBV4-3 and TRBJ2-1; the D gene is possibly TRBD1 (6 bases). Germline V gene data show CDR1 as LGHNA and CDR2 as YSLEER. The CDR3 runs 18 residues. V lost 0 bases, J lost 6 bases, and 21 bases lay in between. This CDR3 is CASSQDIFETGSRNEQFF. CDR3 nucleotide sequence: TGCGCCAGCAGCCAAGATATTTTTGAGACAGGCTCCCGCAATGAGCAGTTCTTC.

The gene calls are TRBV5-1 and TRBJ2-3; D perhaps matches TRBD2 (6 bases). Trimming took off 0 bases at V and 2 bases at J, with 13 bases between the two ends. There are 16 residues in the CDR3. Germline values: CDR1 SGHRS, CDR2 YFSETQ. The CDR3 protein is CASSLVTSRFTDTQYF. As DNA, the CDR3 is TGCGCCAGCAGCTTGGTTACTAGCCGATTCACAGATACGCAGTATTTT.